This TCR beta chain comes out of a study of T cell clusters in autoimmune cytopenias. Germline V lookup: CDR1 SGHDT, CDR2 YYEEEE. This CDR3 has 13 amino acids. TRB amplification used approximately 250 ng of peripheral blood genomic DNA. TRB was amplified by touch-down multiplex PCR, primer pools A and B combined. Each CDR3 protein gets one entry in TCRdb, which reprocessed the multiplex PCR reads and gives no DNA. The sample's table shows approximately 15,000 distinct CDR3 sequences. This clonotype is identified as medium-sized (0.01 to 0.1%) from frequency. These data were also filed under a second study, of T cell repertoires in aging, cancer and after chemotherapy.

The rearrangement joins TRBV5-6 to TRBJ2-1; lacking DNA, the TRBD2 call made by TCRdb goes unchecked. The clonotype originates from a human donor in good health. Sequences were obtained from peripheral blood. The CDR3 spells CASSLGVPNEQFF.